Sequencing of this T cell receptor (beta chain) was carried out in a study of T-cell reconstitution after alpha-beta-depleted transplantation in children. Unique molecular identifiers were used in preparing the TCRbeta library. One entry per CDR3 protein, called by TCRdb with MiXCR from the PCR reads. Of over 200,000 distinct CDR3 sequences in the sample, approximately 17% are singletons; the top ten hold just under 45%. Germline V lookup: CDR1 SGHRS, CDR2 YFSETQ. V was trimmed by 4 bases and J by 0 bases, leaving 11 bases between them. The CDR3 covers 15 residues. Overall study findings and caveats: In some patients, recipient T cells and intrathymic progenitors surviving conditioning explained high day-60 diversity.

With respect to this clonotype: Its antigen is still unknown.

The receptor was isolated from a male patient between 2 and 10 years old who had a stem cell transplant for acute lymphoblastic leukemia, so the T cells may come from the graft donor. The V gene is TRBV5-1, the J gene TRBJ2-4; tentatively, D is TRBD2 (6 bases). Material: PBMCs, mostly from graft donor cells, obtained 360 days after TCRalphabeta/CD19-depleted stem cell transplant. The CDR3, as DNA: TGCGCCAGCAGCCGACCGGGAGAAGCCAAAAACATTCAGTACTTC. Protein product: CASSRPGEAKNIQYF.